This entry concerns a single T cell receptor (beta chain). Regions amplified from RNA transcripts were the TCR beta CDR3 regions. The TCR CDR3 first-round RT-PCR relied on the HTBI primer set. TCRdb processed the multiplex PCR reads anew with MiXCR; each CDR3 protein has one entry. Of 500,000 to 750,000 distinct CDR3 sequences listed, under 60% are singletons. This entry is derived from a study of T cells in Graves' hyperthyroidism and ophthalmopathy. The length of the CDR3 is 14 residues. The germline gives CDR1 SQVTM, CDR2 ANQGSEA. The V gene lost 6 bases and the J gene lost 0 bases, with 9 bases spanning the gap. In patients aged 18 to 65, hyperthyroidism was newly diagnosed, with duration under 2 months.

The receptor comes from a woman under 30 with Graves' hyperthyroidism. Source material: peripheral blood or thyroid tissue (not recorded which). The J gene is TRBJ2-6, the V gene TRBV29-1; D perhaps matches TRBD2 (5 bases). CDR3 coding DNA: TGCAGCGTAGCTCGGGGCTCTGGGGCCAACGTCCTGACTTTC. The encoded protein is CSVARGSGANVLTF.